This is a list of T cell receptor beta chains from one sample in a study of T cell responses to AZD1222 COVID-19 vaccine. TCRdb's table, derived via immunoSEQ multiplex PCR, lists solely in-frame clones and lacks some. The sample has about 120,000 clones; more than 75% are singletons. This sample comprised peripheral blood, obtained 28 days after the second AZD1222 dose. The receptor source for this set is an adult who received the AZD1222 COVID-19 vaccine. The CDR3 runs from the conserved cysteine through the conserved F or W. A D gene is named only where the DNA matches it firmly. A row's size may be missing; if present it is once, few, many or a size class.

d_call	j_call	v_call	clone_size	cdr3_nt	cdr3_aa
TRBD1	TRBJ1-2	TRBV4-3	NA	TGCGCCAGCAGCCGCCTCGACAGGGGGGCTAACTATGGCTACACCTTC	CASSRLDRGANYGYTF
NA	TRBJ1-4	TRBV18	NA	TGTGCCAGCTCACCAAACAGTCTGAATGAAAAACTGTTTTTT	CASSPNSLNEKLFF
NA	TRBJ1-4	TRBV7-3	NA	TGTGCCAGCAGCTTAAGACAGAAACTGTTTTTT	CASSLRQKLFF
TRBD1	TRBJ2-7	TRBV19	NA	TGTGCCAGCGGACAGGGAGTCTCCTACGAGCAGTACTTC	CASGQGVSYEQYF
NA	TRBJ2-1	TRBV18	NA	TGTGCCAGCTCACCACTGTTTGACTCCTACAATGAGCAGTTCTTC	CASSPLFDSYNEQFF
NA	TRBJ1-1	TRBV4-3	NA	TGCGCCAGCAGCCCCGGGGGGGTGGTAGGCACTGAAGCTTTCTTT	CASSPGGVVGTEAFF
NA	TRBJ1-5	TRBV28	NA	TGTGCCAGCAGTTTAAGTGGGTCGCAGTTCAATCAGCCCCAGCATTTT	CASSLSGSQFNQPQHF
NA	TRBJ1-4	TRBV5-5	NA	TGTGCCAGCGGAGAAGGGTTCCGCGGTCCAGTGGAAAAACTGTTTTTT	CASGEGFRGPVEKLFF
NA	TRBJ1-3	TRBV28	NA	TGTGCCAGCAGTTACTACCGACAGGCGGCCTCTGGAAACACCATATATTTT	CASSYYRQAASGNTIYF
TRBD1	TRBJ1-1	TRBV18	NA	TGTGCCAGCTCACCACAACAGGGGACTGAAGCTTTCTTT	CASSPQQGTEAFF
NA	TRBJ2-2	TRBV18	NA	TGTGCCAGCTCACCACCAAGGGGTTGGCTGTTTTTT	CASSPPRGWLFF
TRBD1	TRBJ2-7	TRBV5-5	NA	TGTGCCAGCACCGACCGGGACAGCTACGAGCAGTACTTC	CASTDRDSYEQYF
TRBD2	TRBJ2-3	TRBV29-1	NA	TGCAGCGCTGTGGGACTAGCGGGAGGGACGGATAATACGCAGTATTTT	CSAVGLAGGTDNTQYF
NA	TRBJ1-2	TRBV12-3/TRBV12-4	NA	TGTGCCAGCAGTTCTGTGGGGAACTATGGCTACACCTTC	CASSSVGNYGYTF
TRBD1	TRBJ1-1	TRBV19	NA	TGTGCCAGTGTGGGACAGGGGTACGCTGAAGCTTTCTTT	CASVGQGYAEAFF
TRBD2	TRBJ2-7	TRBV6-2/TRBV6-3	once	TGTGCCAGCAGTTATCGCAAACTAGCGGGAGTCGACTACGAGCAGTACTTC	CASSYRKLAGVDYEQYF
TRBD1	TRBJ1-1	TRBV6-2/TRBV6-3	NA	TGTGCCAGCAGTTACTCTCGCAGGGGGCCCACTGAAGCTTTCTTT	CASSYSRRGPTEAFF
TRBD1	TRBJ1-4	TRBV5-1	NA	TGCGCCAGCAGCTTTGGGCCGACAGGGGTCCTCGAAAAACTGTTTTTT	CASSFGPTGVLEKLFF
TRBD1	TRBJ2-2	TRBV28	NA	TGTGCCAGCAGCCCCGGGACAGCACCCGGGGAGCTGTTTTTT	CASSPGTAPGELFF
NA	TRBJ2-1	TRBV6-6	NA	TGTGCCAGCAGTTACAGGGGACGTGGGGGTGACAATGAGCAGTTCTTC	CASSYRGRGGDNEQFF
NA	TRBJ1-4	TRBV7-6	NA	TGTGCCAGCAGCTTAGAGCAGTCAACTAATGAAAAACTGTTTTTT	CASSLEQSTNEKLFF
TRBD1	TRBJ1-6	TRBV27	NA	TGTGCCAGCAGTTACCAGACGACAGGGGAAAATTCACCCCTCCACTTT	CASSYQTTGENSPLHF
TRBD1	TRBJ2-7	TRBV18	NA	TGTGCCAGCTCACCACCGGGACAGGGCTACGAGCAGTACTTC	CASSPPGQGYEQYF
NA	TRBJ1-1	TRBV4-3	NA	TGCGCCAGCAGCCAAGACATCGGCCCACCAAGGGCTGAAGCTTTCTTT	CASSQDIGPPRAEAFF
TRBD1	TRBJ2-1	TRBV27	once	TGTGCCAGCAGCCCGACAGGGGTCCTCAATGAGCAGTTCTTC	CASSPTGVLNEQFF
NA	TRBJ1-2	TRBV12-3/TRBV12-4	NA	TGTGCCAGCAGTTTAGTAGGGGTTTATGGCTACACCTTC	CASSLVGVYGYTF
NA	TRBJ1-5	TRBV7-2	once	TGTGCCAGCGCCCCTAATGCCAATCAGCCCCAGCATTTT	CASAPNANQPQHF
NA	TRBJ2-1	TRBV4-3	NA	TGCGCCAGCAGCCAAGACGCTAGCGAATACAATGAGCAGTTCTTC	CASSQDASEYNEQFF
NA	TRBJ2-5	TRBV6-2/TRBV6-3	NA	TGTGCCAGCAGCATAGGGGTTAAGGTAGGAGATACCCAGTACTTC	CASSIGVKVGDTQYF
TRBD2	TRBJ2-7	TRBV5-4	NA	TGTGCCAGCAGCCTAGAGGGCGGCGGGAGAGGCTACGAGCAGTACTTC	CASSLEGGGRGYEQYF
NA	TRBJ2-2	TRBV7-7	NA	TGTGCTAGCAGCTCACAACCTAACACCGGGGAGCTGTTTTTT	CASSSQPNTGELFF
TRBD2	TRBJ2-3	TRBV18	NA	TGTGCCAGCTCACCGTTAGCGGGGGGGTTCACAGATACGCAGTATTTT	CASSPLAGGFTDTQYF
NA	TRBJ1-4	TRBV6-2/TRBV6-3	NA	TGTGCCAGCAGTTACTCGAATCCGGGGACGAAAAAACTGTTTTTT	CASSYSNPGTKKLFF
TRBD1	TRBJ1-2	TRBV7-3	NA	TGTGCCAGCAGCCCTGGACAGGGGGCGATGGGGGGCTACACCTTC	CASSPGQGAMGGYTF
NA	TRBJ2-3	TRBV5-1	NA	TGCGCCAGCAGCTCCGGGACTGTCTACCGCACAGATACGCAGTATTTT	CASSSGTVYRTDTQYF
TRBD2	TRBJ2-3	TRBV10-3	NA	TGTGCCATCAGAGACCGCGGGACTAGCGGGACAGATACGCAGTATTTT	CAIRDRGTSGTDTQYF
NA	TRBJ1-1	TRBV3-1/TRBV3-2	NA	TGTGCCAGCAGCCAAGCGGCGTCCACTGAAGCTTTCTTT	CASSQAASTEAFF
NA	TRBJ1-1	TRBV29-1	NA	TGCAGCGTTGGAGTGAACACTGAAGCTTTCTTT	CSVGVNTEAFF
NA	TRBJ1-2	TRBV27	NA	TGTGCCAGCAGTTTTGAGGGAAGAGGGTATGGCTACACCTTC	CASSFEGRGYGYTF
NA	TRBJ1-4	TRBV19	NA	TGTGCCAGTAGTAGCAAAGGGACTACTAATGAAAAACTGTTTTTT	CASSSKGTTNEKLFF
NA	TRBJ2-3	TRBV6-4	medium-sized	TGTGCCAGCAGTGCCGAAGGGGGGAGGGGGCAAGATACGCAGTATTTT	CASSAEGGRGQDTQYF
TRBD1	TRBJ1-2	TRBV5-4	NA	TGTGCCAGCAGCTTATCACAGGGGGTCTATGGCTACACCTTC	CASSLSQGVYGYTF
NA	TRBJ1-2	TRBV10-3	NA	TGTGCCATCAGTGAGTCGACGGAGCCTGGCTACACCTTC	CAISESTEPGYTF
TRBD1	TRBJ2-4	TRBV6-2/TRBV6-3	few	TGTGCCAGCAGTTATGATTACAGGGGCAAAAACATTCAGTACTTC	CASSYDYRGKNIQYF
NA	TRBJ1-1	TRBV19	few	TGTGCCAGTAAGGTCGGCAGGGCGAACACTGAAGCTTTCTTT	CASKVGRANTEAFF
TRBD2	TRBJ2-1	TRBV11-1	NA	TGTGCCAGCAGCCGAGCCCCTAGCGGGGGGGTCCTGGGGCAGTTCTTC	CASSRAPSGGVLGQFF
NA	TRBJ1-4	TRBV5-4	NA	TGTGCCAGCAGCTTGGGTGGGGTACGTGGGGAAAAACTGTTTTTT	CASSLGGVRGEKLFF